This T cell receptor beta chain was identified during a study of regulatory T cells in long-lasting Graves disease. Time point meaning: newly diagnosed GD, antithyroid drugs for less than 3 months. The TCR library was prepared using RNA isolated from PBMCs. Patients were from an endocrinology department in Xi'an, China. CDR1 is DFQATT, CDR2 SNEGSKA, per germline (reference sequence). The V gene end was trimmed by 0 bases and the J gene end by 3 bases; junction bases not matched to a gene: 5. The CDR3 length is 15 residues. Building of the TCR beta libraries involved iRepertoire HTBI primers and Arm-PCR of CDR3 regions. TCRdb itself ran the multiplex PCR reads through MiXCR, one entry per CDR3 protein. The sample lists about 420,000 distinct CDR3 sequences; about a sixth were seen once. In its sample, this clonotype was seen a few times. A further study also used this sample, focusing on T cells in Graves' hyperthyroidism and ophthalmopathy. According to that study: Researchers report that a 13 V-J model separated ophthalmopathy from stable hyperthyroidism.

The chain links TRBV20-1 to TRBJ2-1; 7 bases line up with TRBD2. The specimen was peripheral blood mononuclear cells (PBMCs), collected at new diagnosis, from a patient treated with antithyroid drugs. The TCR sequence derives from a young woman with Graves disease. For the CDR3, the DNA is TGCAGTGCTAGAGATCCGGGACTACACTACAATGAGCAGTTCTTC. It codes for CSARDPGLHYNEQFF.